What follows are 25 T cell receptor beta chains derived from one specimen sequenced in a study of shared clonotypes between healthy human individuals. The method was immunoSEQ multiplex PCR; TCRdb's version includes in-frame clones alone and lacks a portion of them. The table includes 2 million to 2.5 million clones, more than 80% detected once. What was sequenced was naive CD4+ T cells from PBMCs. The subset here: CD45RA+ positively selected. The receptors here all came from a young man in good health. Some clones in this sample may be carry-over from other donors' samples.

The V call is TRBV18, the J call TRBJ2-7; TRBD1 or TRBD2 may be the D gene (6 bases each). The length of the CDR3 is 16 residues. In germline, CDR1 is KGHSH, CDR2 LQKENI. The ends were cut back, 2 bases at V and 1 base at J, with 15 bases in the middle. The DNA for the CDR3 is TGTGCCAGCTCACCAATCAGAACAGGGAGGTCCTACGAGCAGTACTTC. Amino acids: CASSPIRTGRSYEQYF.

The CDR3 nucleotides read TGTGCCAGCAGGGAGGGCCCGAACACTGAAGCTTTCTTT. This translates into CASREGPNTEAFF. This chain uses TRBV6-1 with TRBJ1-1; D call uncertain. Germline V lookup: CDR1 MNHNS, CDR2 SASEGT. The CDR3 has 13 amino acids. V was clipped by 6 bases and J by 1 base, with 9 bases between them.

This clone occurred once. CDR3 nucleotide sequence: TGTGCCATCAGTATACAACCGGGACTAGGAGAACGGGGCGAGCAGTACTTC. It codes for CAISIQPGLGERGEQYF. The chain uses TRBV10-3 and TRBJ2-7; 8 nucleotides match TRBD2. The CDR3 covers 17 residues. J gave up 6 bases and V 5 bases, and 18 bases lay outside the gene matches. CDR1 ENHRY and CDR2 SYGVKD come from the germline V gene.

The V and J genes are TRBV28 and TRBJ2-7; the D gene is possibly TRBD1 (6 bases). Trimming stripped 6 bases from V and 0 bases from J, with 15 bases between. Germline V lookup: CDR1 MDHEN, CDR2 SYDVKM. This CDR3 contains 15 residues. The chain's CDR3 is CASRTGTKSSYEQYF. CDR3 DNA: TGTGCCAGCAGAACCGGGACAAAATCCTCCTACGAGCAGTACTTC.

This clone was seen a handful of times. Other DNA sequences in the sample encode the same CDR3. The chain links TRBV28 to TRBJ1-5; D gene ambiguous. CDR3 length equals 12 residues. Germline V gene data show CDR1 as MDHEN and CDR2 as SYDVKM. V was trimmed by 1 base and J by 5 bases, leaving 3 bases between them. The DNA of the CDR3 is TGTGCCAGCAGTTTATTAGATCAGCCCCAGCATTTT. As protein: CASSLLDQPQHF. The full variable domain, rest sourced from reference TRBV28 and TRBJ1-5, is DVKVTQSSRYLVKRTGEKVFLECVQDMDHENMFWYRQDPGLGLRLIYFSYDVKMKEKGDIPEGYSVSREKKERFSLILESASTNQTSMYLCASSLLDQPQHFGDGTRLSIL.

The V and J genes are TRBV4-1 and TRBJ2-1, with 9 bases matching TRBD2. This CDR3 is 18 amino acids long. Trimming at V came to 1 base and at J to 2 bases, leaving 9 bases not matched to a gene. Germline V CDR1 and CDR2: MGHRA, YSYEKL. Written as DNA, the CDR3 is TGCGCCAGCAGCCAAGGGCTGGGCGGGAGGGCCCCCTACAATGAGCAGTTCTTC. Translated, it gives CASSQGLGGRAPYNEQFF.

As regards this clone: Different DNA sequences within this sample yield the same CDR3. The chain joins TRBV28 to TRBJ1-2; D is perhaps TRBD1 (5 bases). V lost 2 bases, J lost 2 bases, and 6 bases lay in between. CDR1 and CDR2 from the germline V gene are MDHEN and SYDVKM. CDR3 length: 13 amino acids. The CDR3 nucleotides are TGTGCCAGCAGTTTAGAGGGGAACTATGGCTACACCTTC. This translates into CASSLEGNYGYTF.

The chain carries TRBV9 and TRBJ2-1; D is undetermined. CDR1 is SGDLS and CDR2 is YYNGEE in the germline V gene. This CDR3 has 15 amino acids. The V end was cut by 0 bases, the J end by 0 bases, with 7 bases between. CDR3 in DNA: TGTGCCAGCAGCGTAGAGGCGCCCTCCTACAATGAGCAGTTCTTC. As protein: CASSVEAPSYNEQFF.

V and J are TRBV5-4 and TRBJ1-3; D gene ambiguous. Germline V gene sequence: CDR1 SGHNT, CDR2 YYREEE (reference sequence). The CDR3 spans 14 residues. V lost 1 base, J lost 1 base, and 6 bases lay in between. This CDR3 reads CASSLTVSGNTIYF. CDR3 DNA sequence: TGTGCCAGCAGCTTGACGGTATCTGGAAACACCATATATTTT.

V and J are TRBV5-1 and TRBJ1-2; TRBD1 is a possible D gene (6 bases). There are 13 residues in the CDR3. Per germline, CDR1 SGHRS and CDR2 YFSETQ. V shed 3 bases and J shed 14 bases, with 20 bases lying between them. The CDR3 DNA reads TGCGCCAGCAGCTCCGAGGGGGTCGGCGCGCCGACCTTC. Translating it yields CASSSEGVGAPTF.

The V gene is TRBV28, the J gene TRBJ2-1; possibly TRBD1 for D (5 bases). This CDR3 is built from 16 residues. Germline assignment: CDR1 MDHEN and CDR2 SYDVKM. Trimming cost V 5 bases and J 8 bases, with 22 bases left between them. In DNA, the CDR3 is TGTGCCAGCAGTCGTTGGGGCCGTGGGCTCCAATATGAGCAGTTCTTC. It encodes CASSRWGRGLQYEQFF.

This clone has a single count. CDR3 in DNA: TGTGCTAGTGGTCCGGGACAAGAAGAGACCCAGTACTTC. It specifies CASGPGQEETQYF. The chain employs TRBV12-5 and TRBJ2-5; D is possibly TRBD1 (6 bases). Per germline, CDR1 LGHNT and CDR2 FRNRAP. The CDR3 covers 13 residues. The V gene lost 5 bases and the J gene lost 3 bases, with 10 bases spanning the gap.

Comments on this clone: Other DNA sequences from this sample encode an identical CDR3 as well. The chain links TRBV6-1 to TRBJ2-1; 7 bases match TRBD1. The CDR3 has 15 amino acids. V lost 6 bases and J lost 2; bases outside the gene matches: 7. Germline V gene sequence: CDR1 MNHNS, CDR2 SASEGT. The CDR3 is CASSLTGTAYNEQFF. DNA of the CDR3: TGTGCCAGCAGCCTCACCGGGACAGCCTACAATGAGCAGTTCTTC.

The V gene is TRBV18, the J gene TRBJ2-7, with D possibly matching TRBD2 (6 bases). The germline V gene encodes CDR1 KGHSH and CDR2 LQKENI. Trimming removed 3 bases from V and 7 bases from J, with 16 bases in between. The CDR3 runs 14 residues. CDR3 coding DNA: TGTGCCAGCTCACCTGTGGCCCCAGGGAGGGAGCAGTACTTC. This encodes CASSPVAPGREQYF.

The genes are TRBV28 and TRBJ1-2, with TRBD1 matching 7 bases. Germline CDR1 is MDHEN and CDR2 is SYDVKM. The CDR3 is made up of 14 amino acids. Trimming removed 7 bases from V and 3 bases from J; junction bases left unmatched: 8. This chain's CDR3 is CASTFRQGYYGYTF. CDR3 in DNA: TGTGCCAGCACCTTCCGACAGGGCTACTATGGCTACACCTTC.

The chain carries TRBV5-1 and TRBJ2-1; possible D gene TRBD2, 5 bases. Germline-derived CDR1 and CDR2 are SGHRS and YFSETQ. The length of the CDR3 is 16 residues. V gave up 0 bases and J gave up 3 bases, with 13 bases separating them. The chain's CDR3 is CASSLVLAGNYNEQFF. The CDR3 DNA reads TGCGCCAGCAGCTTGGTTCTAGCCGGAAACTACAATGAGCAGTTCTTC.

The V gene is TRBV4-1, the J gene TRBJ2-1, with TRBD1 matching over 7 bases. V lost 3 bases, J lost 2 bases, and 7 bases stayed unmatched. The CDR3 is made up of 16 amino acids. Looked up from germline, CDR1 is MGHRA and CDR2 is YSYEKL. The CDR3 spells CASSHIGGFPYNEQFF. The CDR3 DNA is TGCGCCAGCAGCCACATAGGGGGCTTCCCCTACAATGAGCAGTTCTTC.

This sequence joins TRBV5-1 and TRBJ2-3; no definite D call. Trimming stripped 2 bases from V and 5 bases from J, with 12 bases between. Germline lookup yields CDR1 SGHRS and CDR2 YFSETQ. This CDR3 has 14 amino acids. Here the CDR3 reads CASSFGSLGDTQYF. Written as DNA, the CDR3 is TGCGCCAGCAGCTTCGGCAGTTTGGGAGATACGCAGTATTTT.

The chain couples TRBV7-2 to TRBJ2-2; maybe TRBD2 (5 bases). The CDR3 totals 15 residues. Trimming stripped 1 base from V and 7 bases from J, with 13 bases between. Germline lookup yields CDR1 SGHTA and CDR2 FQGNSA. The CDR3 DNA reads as TGTGCCAGCAGCTTAGGGCCAGTCCGGGGCGGGGAGCTGTTTTTT. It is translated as CASSLGPVRGGELFF.

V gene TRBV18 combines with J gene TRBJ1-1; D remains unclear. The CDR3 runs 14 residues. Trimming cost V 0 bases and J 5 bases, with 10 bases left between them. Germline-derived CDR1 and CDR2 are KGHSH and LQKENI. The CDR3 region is CASSPPGSVTEAFF. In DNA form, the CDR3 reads TGTGCCAGCTCACCACCAGGGTCTGTGACTGAAGCTTTCTTT.

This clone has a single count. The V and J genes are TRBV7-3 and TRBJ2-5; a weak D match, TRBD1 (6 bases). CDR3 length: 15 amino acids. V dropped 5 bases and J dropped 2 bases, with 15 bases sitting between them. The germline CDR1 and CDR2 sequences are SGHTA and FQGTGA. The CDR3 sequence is CASSPNTGIQETQYF. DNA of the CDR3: TGTGCCAGCAGCCCAAACACAGGGATTCAAGAGACCCAGTACTTC.

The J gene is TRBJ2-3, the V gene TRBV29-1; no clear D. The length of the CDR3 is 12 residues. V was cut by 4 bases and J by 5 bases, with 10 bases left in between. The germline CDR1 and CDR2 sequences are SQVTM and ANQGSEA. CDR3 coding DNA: TGCAGCGTTGTAGTAGTTGGAGATACGCAGTATTTT. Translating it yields CSVVVVGDTQYF.

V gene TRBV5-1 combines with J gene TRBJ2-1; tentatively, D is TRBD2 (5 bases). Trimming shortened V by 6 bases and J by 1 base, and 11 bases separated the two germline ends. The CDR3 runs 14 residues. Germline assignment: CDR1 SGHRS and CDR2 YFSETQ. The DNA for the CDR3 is TGCGCCAGCAACGCGGGCGAATCCTACAATGAGCAGTTCTTC. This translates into CASNAGESYNEQFF. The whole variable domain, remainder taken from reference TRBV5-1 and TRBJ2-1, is KAGVTQTPRYLIKTRGQQVTLSCSPISGHRSVSWYQQTPGQGLQFLFEYFSETQRNKGNFPGRFSGRQFSNSRSEMNVSTLELGDSALYLCASNAGESYNEQFFGPGTRLTVL.

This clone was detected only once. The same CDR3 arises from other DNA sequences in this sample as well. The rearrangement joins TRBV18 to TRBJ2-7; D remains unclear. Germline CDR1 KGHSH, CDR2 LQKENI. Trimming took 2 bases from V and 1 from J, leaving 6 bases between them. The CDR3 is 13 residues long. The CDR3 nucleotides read TGTGCCAGCTCACCAGGCAATTCCTACGAGCAGTACTTC. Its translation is CASSPGNSYEQYF.

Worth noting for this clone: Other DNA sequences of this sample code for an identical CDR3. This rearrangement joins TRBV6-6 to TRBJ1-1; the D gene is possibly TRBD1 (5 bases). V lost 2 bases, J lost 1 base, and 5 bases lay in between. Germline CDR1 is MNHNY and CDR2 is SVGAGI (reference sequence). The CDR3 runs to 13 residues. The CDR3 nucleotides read TGTGCCAGCAGTTACGACAGGAACACTGAAGCTTTCTTT. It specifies CASSYDRNTEAFF.